The 31 T cell receptor beta chains reported below all come from one sample, sequenced in a study of cytomegalovirus exposure and HLA in healthy donors. The PCR ran on 60 Vbeta and 13 Jbeta primers. Profiling relied on immunoSEQ multiplex PCR, and the TCRdb table lists in-frame clones only, not all of them. The table shows 78,000 or so clones, with more than 50% occurring only once. The source material was PBMCs. The receptors were gathered from a male donor in good health and CMV-seropositive.

This sequence joins TRBV9 and TRBJ2-5; possibly TRBD2 for D (5 bases). Trimming cost V 2 bases and J 1 base, with 9 bases left between them. The CDR3 sequence is 14 residues long. CDR1 is SGDLS, CDR2 YYNGEE, per germline. The CDR3 sequence is CASSVTGFQETQYF. The CDR3 bases are TGTGCCAGCAGCGTGACGGGGTTCCAAGAGACCCAGTACTTC.

V and J are TRBV5-1 and TRBJ2-3; 10 bases are shared with TRBD1. Per the germline V gene, CDR1 is SGHRS and CDR2 is YFSETQ. With 7 bases clipped from V and 0 bases from J, the junction kept 8 bases outside the gene matches. This CDR3 has 16 residues. The CDR3 nucleotides read TGCGCCAGCGGGAAGGGGACAGGGGCAAGCACAGATACGCAGTATTTT. Its protein is CASGKGTGASTDTQYF.

The chain couples TRBV7-2 to TRBJ1-2, with D possibly TRBD1 on 5 matching bases. Germline assignment: CDR1 SGHTA and CDR2 FQGNSA. The CDR3 contains 13 residues. Trimming stripped 3 bases from V and 9 bases from J, with 14 bases between. The CDR3: CASSFSDSHSYTF. CDR3 coding DNA: TGTGCCAGCAGCTTTTCAGACAGCCACAGCTACACCTTC.

V and J are TRBV5-1 and TRBJ1-2; possible D gene TRBD1, 5 bases. The CDR3 contains 15 residues. Germline assignment: CDR1 SGHRS and CDR2 YFSETQ. V dropped 7 bases and J dropped 0 bases, with 16 bases sitting between them. The CDR3 DNA follows: TGCGCCAGCGCCCTGGCCAGGGTCTCTAACTATGGCTACACCTTC. It yields the protein CASALARVSNYGYTF.

The chain joins TRBV5-6 to TRBJ1-2, with D tentatively TRBD1 (5 bases). Germline V gene sequence: CDR1 SGHDT, CDR2 YYEEEE. This CDR3 has 13 amino acids. V was trimmed by 2 bases and J by 11 bases, leaving 16 bases between them. The CDR3 spells CASSFGSSGGYTF. CDR3 DNA sequence: TGTGCCAGCAGCTTTGGTAGTTCTGGGGGGTACACCTTC.

This clone was seen only once. This chain links TRBV28 with TRBJ1-5, with a weak D call TRBD1 (6 bases). Germline V lookup: CDR1 MDHEN, CDR2 SYDVKM. The CDR3 consists of 14 residues. Trimming cost V 5 bases and J 6 bases, with 14 bases left between them. The CDR3 is CASSRGGGTQPQHF. In DNA form, the CDR3 reads TGTGCCAGCAGTCGAGGGGGGGGTACTCAGCCCCAGCATTTT. Drawing the rest from reference TRBV28 and TRBJ1-5, the complete variable domain is DVKVTQSSRYLVKRTGEKVFLECVQDMDHENMFWYRQDPGLGLRLIYFSYDVKMKEKGDIPEGYSVSREKKERFSLILESASTNQTSMYLCASSRGGGTQPQHFGDGTRLSIL.

The J gene is TRBJ1-1, the V gene TRBV9, with TRBD1 matching over 8 bases. This CDR3 has 16 residues. The germline V gene encodes CDR1 SGDLS and CDR2 YYNGEE. The ends lost 3 bases at V and 3 bases at J; junction bases unmatched: 10. CDR3 residues: CASSARQGREYTEAFF. As DNA, the CDR3 is TGTGCCAGCAGCGCCCGACAGGGGAGAGAGTACACTGAAGCTTTCTTT.

V gene TRBV14 combines with J gene TRBJ1-1; 7 bases agree with TRBD1. CDR3 length: 16 amino acids. J was trimmed by 0 bases and V by 0 bases; bases with no gene match: 4. Germline V gene lookup returns CDR1 SGHDN and CDR2 FVKESK. CDR3 residues: CASSQDLGTVNTEAFF. The CDR3 region has the DNA TGTGCCAGCAGCCAAGATCTAGGGACAGTGAACACTGAAGCTTTCTTT.

This sequence joins TRBV6-1 and TRBJ1-2; D is perhaps TRBD1 (6 bases). Trimming removed 9 bases from V and 6 bases from J, with 17 bases in between. Germline V gene lookup returns CDR1 MNHNS and CDR2 SASEGT. The CDR3 spans 13 residues. The CDR3 reads CASQWGPSDGYTF. Here the CDR3 DNA reads TGTGCCAGTCAATGGGGGCCTTCTGATGGCTACACCTTC.

The chain is built from TRBV14 and TRBJ2-6, with D possibly matching TRBD1 (6 bases). The length of the CDR3 is 16 residues. V was clipped by 1 base and J by 3 bases, with 10 bases between them. CDR1 and CDR2 from the germline V gene are SGHDN and FVKESK. Here the CDR3 DNA reads TGTGCCAGCAGCCAAGTCCAGGGGTATGGGGCCAACGTCCTGACTTTC. It translates to CASSQVQGYGANVLTF.

The rearrangement uses TRBV6-1 and TRBJ1-1; 10 positions match TRBD1. J was trimmed by 5 bases and V by 6 bases; bases with no gene match: 9. CDR1 and CDR2 from the germline V gene are MNHNS and SASEGT. CDR3 size: 15 residues. In DNA, the CDR3 is TGTGCCAGCAGGGGTGCCCGGACAGGGGGTACTGAAGCTTTCTTT. Residues: CASRGARTGGTEAFF.

The J gene is TRBJ2-5, the V gene TRBV27; TRBD1 might be the D (5 bases). The CDR3 has 17 residues. Germline V gene sequence: CDR1 MNHEY, CDR2 SMNVEV (reference sequence). V was clipped by 6 bases and J by 2 bases, with 22 bases between them. CDR3 residues: CASSTGRRGSYQETQYF. The CDR3 DNA sequence: TGTGCCAGCAGCACGGGCCGAAGGGGCAGCTATCAAGAGACCCAGTACTTC.

The V call is TRBV5-1, the J call TRBJ1-2; the match to TRBD1 covers 7 bases. CDR1 is SGHRS, CDR2 YFSETQ, per germline. J was trimmed by 3 bases and V by 3 bases; bases with no gene match: 5. This CDR3 is built from 14 residues. CDR3 coding DNA: TGCGCCAGCAGCTCTGGTCAGGGGGACTATGGCTACACCTTC. The encoded protein is CASSSGQGDYGYTF.

This chain joins TRBV19 and TRBJ1-6; 11 nucleotides line up with TRBD1. The CDR3 contains 18 residues. The germline V gene encodes CDR1 LNHDA and CDR2 SQIVND (reference sequence). V trimming: 4 bases; J trimming: 0 bases; junction bases outside the gene matches: 5. CDR3: CASSTGQGAGSYNSPLHF. CDR3 nucleotides: TGTGCCAGTAGTACTGGACAGGGGGCCGGCTCCTATAATTCACCCCTCCACTTT.

The J gene is TRBJ2-3, the V gene TRBV6-4; D possibly corresponds to TRBD1 (5 bases). V gave up 2 bases and J gave up 8 bases, with 5 bases separating them. Germline V gene sequence: CDR1 MRHNA, CDR2 SNTAGT. This CDR3 comprises 11 residues. CDR3 in amino acids: CASSDGATQYF. The CDR3, as DNA: TGTGCCAGCAGTGACGGGGCTACGCAGTATTTT.

The genes are TRBV21-1 and TRBJ2-6; the table assigns TRBD1, which was not confirmed against the DNA. TRBV21-1 is shown as a pseudogene. The CDR3 sequence is 13 residues long. The CDR3 sequence: CATTGTGANVLTF. The CDR3 bases are TGTGCCACCACAGGCACTGGGGCCAACGTCCTGACTTTC.

In its sample, this clone was seen a few times. CDR3 DNA: TGTGCCAGCAGCAACGACAGAGAGACCCAGTACTTC. As protein: CASSNDRETQYF. The gene calls are TRBV7-6 and TRBJ2-5, with D perhaps matching TRBD1 (5 bases). This CDR3 has 12 residues. Trimming pared 5 bases from V and 4 bases from J, leaving 8 bases between. Germline-derived CDR1 and CDR2 are SGHVS and FNYEAQ.

This clone appeared many times. The rearrangement uses TRBV9 and TRBJ2-7, with D hard to call. The CDR3 consists of 13 residues. Germline-derived CDR1 and CDR2 are SGDLS and YYNGEE. The V and J ends lost 1 base and 2 bases respectively, with 7 bases between them. The CDR3 nucleotides are TGTGCCAGCAGCGTATCAGATACCTACGAGCAGTACTTC. This gives the protein CASSVSDTYEQYF.

This clone appeared once. The chain combines TRBV27 with TRBJ1-1; D gene uncertain. Per germline, CDR1 MNHEY and CDR2 SMNVEV (reference sequence). CDR3 size: 15 residues. Trimming left V 5 bases short and J 2 bases short, with 15 bases between. This chain's CDR3 is CASSRRAGTNTEAFF. CDR3 bases: TGTGCCAGCAGTCGGAGGGCAGGAACTAACACTGAAGCTTTCTTT.

J is TRBJ1-5 and V is TRBV25-1; the D gene is possibly TRBD1 (6 bases). Germline V lookup: CDR1 MGHDK, CDR2 SYGVNS. This CDR3 comprises 14 residues. The V end was cut by 5 bases, the J end by 7 bases, with 15 bases between. The CDR3 nucleotides are TGTGCCAGCAGTCTAACAGGGTCCCGGCAGCCCCAGCATTTT. It specifies CASSLTGSRQPQHF.

The gene calls are TRBV28 and TRBJ1-1; no reliable D call. Germline loops: CDR1 MDHEN, CDR2 SYDVKM. This CDR3 has 11 residues. Trimming removed 6 bases at V and 10 bases at J, with 12 bases between. DNA of the CDR3: TGTGCCAGCAGAGAAACTTGGGCAGCTTTCTTT. Protein sequence: CASRETWAAFF.

The chain joins TRBV7-9 to TRBJ2-3, with a tentative D call TRBD1 (6 bases). Trimming took 4 bases from V and 10 from J, leaving 15 bases between them. The CDR3 loop spans 13 amino acids. Germline V gene sequence: CDR1 SEHNR, CDR2 FQNEAQ (reference sequence). As DNA, the CDR3 is TGTGCCAGCAGCTCCCCGGGGACACCTCCGCAGTATTTT. Protein: CASSSPGTPPQYF.

This chain joins TRBV5-5 and TRBJ2-7, with unresolved D. The CDR3 sequence is 12 residues long. Germline CDR1 SGHKS, CDR2 YYEKEE (reference sequence). Trimming stripped 4 bases from V and 2 bases from J, with 7 bases between. CDR3 in DNA: TGTGCCAGCAGCCCGCCGGCCTACGAGCAGTACTTC. Amino acid sequence: CASSPPAYEQYF.

This clone was found a few times. The chain has TRBV18 and TRBJ2-4; 7 bases agree with TRBD2. J gave up 0 bases and V 0 bases, and 5 bases lay outside the gene matches. CDR3 size: 17 residues. CDR1 is KGHSH, CDR2 LQKENI, per germline. As DNA, the CDR3 is TGTGCCAGCTCACCACCGGCAACTAGCGAAGCCAAAAACATTCAGTACTTC. This encodes CASSPPATSEAKNIQYF.

This chain uses TRBV9 with TRBJ2-3; 11 bases align to TRBD2. Losses at the gene ends were 3 bases for V and 3 bases for J; bases not matched to a gene: 6. The CDR3 is 16 residues long. Per the germline V gene, CDR1 is SGDLS and CDR2 is YYNGEE. Written as DNA, the CDR3 is TGTGCCAGCAGCGAGTTAGCGGGGGGGCGGACAGATACGCAGTATTTT. Its translation is CASSELAGGRTDTQYF.

This chain connects TRBV4-2 to TRBJ2-1, with D unresolved. The CDR3 is 16 residues long. The ends were cut back, 0 bases at V and 0 bases at J, with 9 bases in the middle. Germline CDR1 reads LGHNA; CDR2 reads YNFKEQ. The CDR3 is CASSQDKPSSYNEQFF. CDR3 in DNA: TGTGCCAGCAGCCAAGATAAACCCAGCTCCTACAATGAGCAGTTCTTC.

The chain recombines TRBV6-5 with TRBJ1-2, with 7 bases fitting TRBD1. Trimming removed 10 bases from V and 0 bases from J; junction bases left unmatched: 8. The germline V gene has CDR1 MNHEY and CDR2 SVGAGI. The CDR3 is 14 amino acids. This CDR3 is CATHRGQANYGYTF. Written as DNA, the CDR3 is TGTGCCACCCACAGGGGACAAGCTAACTATGGCTACACCTTC.

This chain connects TRBV29-1 to TRBJ1-1; D unresolved. This CDR3 is built from 15 residues. Trimming stripped 3 bases from V and 4 bases from J, with 18 bases between. Germline assignment: CDR1 SQVTM and CDR2 ANQGSEA. The CDR3 protein is CSVDYRLSSSTEAFF. The CDR3 DNA reads as TGCAGCGTTGATTATCGACTTTCATCCAGCACTGAAGCTTTCTTT.

The rearrangement uses TRBV11-2 and TRBJ2-2; D perhaps matches TRBD2 (5 bases). Germline assignment: CDR1 SGHAT and CDR2 FQNNGV. This CDR3 region has 16 residues. Trimming removed 5 bases at V and 3 bases at J, with 16 bases between. The CDR3, as DNA: TGTGCCAGCAGCCTCCGGACTGGATGGGACACCGGGGAGCTGTTTTTT. The encoded protein is CASSLRTGWDTGELFF.

This clone was seen only a few times. The chain has TRBV18 and TRBJ2-7, with D possibly matching TRBD1 (5 bases). Germline V gene sequence: CDR1 KGHSH, CDR2 LQKENI. The V end was cut by 6 bases, the J end by 3 bases, with 12 bases between. This CDR3 contains 13 residues. The CDR3 nucleotides are TGTGCCAGCTCGTCTCCTACAGGCTACGAGCAGTACTTC. This codes for CASSSPTGYEQYF.

The rearrangement joins TRBV10-2 to TRBJ1-1; 9 bases match TRBD1. Germline values: CDR1 WSHSY, CDR2 SAAADI. The V segment lost 2 bases and the J segment 10 bases; nucleotides outside the gene matches: 8. The CDR3 is 14 amino acids. CDR3 residues: CASSEMGTGFGAFF. For the CDR3, the DNA is TGCGCCAGCAGTGAGATGGGGACAGGGTTTGGAGCTTTCTTT.